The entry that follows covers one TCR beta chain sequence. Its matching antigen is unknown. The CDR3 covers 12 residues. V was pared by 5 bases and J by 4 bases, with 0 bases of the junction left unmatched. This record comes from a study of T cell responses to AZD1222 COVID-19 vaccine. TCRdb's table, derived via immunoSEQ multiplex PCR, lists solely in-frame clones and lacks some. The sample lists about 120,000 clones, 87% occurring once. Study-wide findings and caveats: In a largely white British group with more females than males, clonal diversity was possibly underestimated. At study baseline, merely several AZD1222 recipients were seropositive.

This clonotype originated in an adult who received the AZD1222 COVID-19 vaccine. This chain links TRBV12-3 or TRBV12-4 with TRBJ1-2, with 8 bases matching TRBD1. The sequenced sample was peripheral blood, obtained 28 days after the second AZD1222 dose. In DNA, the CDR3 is TGTGCCAGCAGTGGGACAGGCTATGGCTACACCTTC. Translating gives CASSGTGYGYTF.